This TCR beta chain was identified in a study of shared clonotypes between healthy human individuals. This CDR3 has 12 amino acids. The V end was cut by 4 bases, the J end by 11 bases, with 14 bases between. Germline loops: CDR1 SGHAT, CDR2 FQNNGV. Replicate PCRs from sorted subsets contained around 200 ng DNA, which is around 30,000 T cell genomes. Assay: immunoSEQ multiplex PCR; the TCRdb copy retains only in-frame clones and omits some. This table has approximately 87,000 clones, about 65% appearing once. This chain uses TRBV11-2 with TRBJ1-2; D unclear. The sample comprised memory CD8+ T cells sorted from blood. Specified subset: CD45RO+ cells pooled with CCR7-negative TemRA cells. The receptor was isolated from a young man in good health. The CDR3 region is CASSSRSTQYTF. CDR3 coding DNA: TGTGCCAGCAGCTCCCGGTCCACCCAATACACCTTC.